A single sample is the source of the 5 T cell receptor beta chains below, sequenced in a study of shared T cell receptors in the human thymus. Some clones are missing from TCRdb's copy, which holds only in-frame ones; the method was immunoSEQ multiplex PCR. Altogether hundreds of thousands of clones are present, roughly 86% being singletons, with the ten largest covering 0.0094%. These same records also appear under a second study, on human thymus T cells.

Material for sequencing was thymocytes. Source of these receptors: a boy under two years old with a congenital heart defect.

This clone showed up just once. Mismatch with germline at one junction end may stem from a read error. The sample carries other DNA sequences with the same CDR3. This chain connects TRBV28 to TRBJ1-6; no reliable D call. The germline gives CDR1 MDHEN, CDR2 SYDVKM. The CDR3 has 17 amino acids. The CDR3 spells CASIPGWVSSYNSPLHF. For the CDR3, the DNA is TGTGCCAGCATACCAGGCTGGGTGAGCTCCTATAATTCCCCCCTCCACTTT.

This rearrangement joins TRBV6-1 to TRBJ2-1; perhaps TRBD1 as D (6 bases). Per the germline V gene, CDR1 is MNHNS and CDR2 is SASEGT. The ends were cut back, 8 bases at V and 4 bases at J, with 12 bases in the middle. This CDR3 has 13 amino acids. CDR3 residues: CASVGRGYNEQFF. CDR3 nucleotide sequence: TGTGCCAGCGTCGGAAGGGGGTACAATGAGCAGTTCTTC.

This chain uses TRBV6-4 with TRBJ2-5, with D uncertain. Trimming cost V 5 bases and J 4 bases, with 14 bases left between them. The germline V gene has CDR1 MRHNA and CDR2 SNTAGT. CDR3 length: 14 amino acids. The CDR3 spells CASSPPRAVETQYF. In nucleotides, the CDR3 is TGTGCCAGCAGTCCCCCGCGCGCCGTAGAGACCCAGTACTTC.

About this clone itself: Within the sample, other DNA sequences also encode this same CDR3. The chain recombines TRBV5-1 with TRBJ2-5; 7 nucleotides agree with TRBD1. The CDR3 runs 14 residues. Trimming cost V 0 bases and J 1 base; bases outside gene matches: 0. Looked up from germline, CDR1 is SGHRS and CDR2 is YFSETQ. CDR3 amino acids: CASSLGQGQETQYF. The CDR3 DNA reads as TGCGCCAGCAGCTTGGGACAGGGCCAAGAGACCCAGTACTTC. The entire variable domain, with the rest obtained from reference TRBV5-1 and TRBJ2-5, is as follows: KAGVTQTPRYLIKTRGQQVTLSCSPISGHRSVSWYQQTPGQGLQFLFEYFSETQRNKGNFPGRFSGRQFSNSRSEMNVSTLELGDSALYLCASSLGQGQETQYFGPGTRLLVL.

CDR3 in DNA: TGTGCCAGCAGCGAGGGACTACCTGAGCAGTTCTTC. Amino acid sequence: CASSEGLPEQFF. This chain joins TRBV14 and TRBJ2-1, with TRBD2 identical over 7 bases. The CDR3 runs 12 residues. Germline assignment: CDR1 SGHDN and CDR2 FVKESK. V dropped 5 bases and J dropped 9; count of bases not matched to a gene: 4.